This entry lists 30 T cell receptor beta chains sequenced from one sample in a study of regulatory T cells in long-lasting Graves disease. Construction of TCR beta libraries relied on iRepertoire HTBI primers and on Arm-PCR targeting CDR3 regions. TCRdb re-called the multiplex PCR reads with MiXCR, one entry per CDR3 protein. This sample yields 450,000 or so distinct CDR3 sequences, of which roughly 23% are seen a single time; around 12% belongs to the top ten. Time point noted: persistent/refractory GD, antithyroid drugs over 5 years with positive TRAb. Scientists built the TCR library using RNA that was extracted from PBMCs. This material consisted of peripheral blood mononuclear cells (PBMCs), taken when the disease was refractory, from a patient treated with antithyroid drugs. These receptors all stem from a female donor with Graves disease.

This clonotype was observed many times. The rearrangement links TRBV7-2 to TRBJ1-6, with TRBD1 matching over 10 bases. The germline V gene has CDR1 SGHTA and CDR2 FQGNSA. V lost 5 bases and J lost 10; bases outside the gene matches: 8. The CDR3 spans 15 residues. CDR3: CASSPTGTGASPLHF. For the CDR3, the DNA is TGTGCCAGCAGCCCGACCGGGACAGGGGCCTCACCCCTCCACTTT.

A note on this clonotype: An end of the junction differs from the germline gene, which may be a read error. J is TRBJ1-1 and V is TRBV12-3 or TRBV12-4; the D gene is possibly TRBD1 (6 bases). CDR3 length: 14 residues. The CDR3 coding sequence is TGTGCCAGCAGCCCAACCACAGGGAACATTGAAGCTTTCTTT. Residues: CASSPTTGNIEAFF.

This clonotype was observed a few times. The CDR3 region is CSARDEINSPLHF. CDR3 nucleotides: TGCAGTGCTAGAGATGAAATTAATTCACCCCTCCACTTT. The chain joins TRBV20-1 to TRBJ1-6; no firm D call. Trimming cost V 0 bases and J 6 bases, with 6 bases left between them. Germline V CDR1 and CDR2: DFQATT, SNEGSKA (reference sequence). The CDR3 runs to 13 residues.

The chain recombines TRBV7-2 with TRBJ1-5; D is unclear. The CDR3 covers 12 residues. The germline V gene encodes CDR1 SGHTA and CDR2 FQGNSA. Between the trimmed V and J ends, which lost 4 bases and 7 bases, there was a span of 8 bases. CDR3 in amino acids: CASSSGEQPQHF. The CDR3 DNA is TGTGCCAGCAGCTCCGGTGAGCAGCCCCAGCATTTT. The variable domain in full, with the rest retrieved from reference TRBV7-2 and TRBJ1-5, is GAGVSQSPSNKVTEKGKDVELRCDPISGHTALYWYRQSLGQGLEFLIYFQGNSAPDKSGLPSDRFSAERTGGSVSTLTIQRTQQEDSAVYLCASSSGEQPQHFGDGTRLSIL.

About this clonotype: One junction end does not reproduce the germline sequence, and a read error may be involved. The V gene is TRBV6-4, the J gene TRBJ2-3; no clear D gene. The CDR3 length is 16 residues. Looked up from germline, CDR1 is MRHNA and CDR2 is SNTAGT. This CDR3 reads CASSYSNPTLIDTQYF. The CDR3 DNA follows: TGTGCCAGCAGTTACTCGAACCCGACACTTATAGATACGCAGTATTTT.

The gene calls are TRBV28 and TRBJ1-5; 8 bases are a match to TRBD1. The junction had 11 bases not matched to a gene; V was cut back by 6 bases and J by 4 bases. The germline V gene has CDR1 MDHEN and CDR2 SYDVKM. CDR3 length equals 16 residues. The CDR3 protein is CASSPRPGQGNQPQHF. CDR3 DNA sequence: TGTGCCAGCAGCCCTCGACCAGGACAGGGTAATCAGCCCCAGCATTTT.

A few counts support this clonotype. This sequence joins TRBV7-2 and TRBJ2-3; TRBD2 matches at 8 bases. The germline V gene has CDR1 SGHTA and CDR2 FQGNSA. The V segment lost 5 bases and the J segment 3 bases; nucleotides outside the gene matches: 7. CDR3 length equals 15 residues. The CDR3: CASSALAGLTDTQYF. The CDR3 DNA follows: TGTGCCAGCAGCGCTTTAGCGGGGTTAACAGATACGCAGTATTTT.

There are a few counts of this clonotype. The V call is TRBV29-1, the J call TRBJ1-1; D unclear. The germline CDR1 and CDR2 sequences are SQVTM and ANQGSEA. The CDR3 runs 13 residues. V shed 4 bases and J shed 3 bases, with 12 bases lying between them. The CDR3 sequence is CSVVVQEYTEAFF. CDR3 nucleotides: TGCAGCGTTGTCGTCCAGGAGTACACTGAAGCTTTCTTT.

This clonotype was seen many times. The CDR3 spells CASSFYGNGETQYF. The DNA of the CDR3 is TGTGCCAGCAGTTTCTACGGGAATGGGGAGACCCAGTACTTC. This chain connects TRBV27 to TRBJ2-5; TRBD2 might be the D (5 bases). Germline V lookup: CDR1 MNHEY, CDR2 SMNVEV (reference sequence). The CDR3 runs to 14 residues. Trimming cost V 3 bases and J 5 bases, with 13 bases left between them.

The J gene is TRBJ2-5, the V gene TRBV15; 7 bases match TRBD2. Germline lookup yields CDR1 LNHNV and CDR2 YYDKDF (reference sequence). This CDR3 comprises 16 residues. The trim removed 4 bases at V and 2 bases at J, leaving 10 bases unmatched. In DNA form, the CDR3 reads TGTGCCACCAGCACCTGGGGCGGGGACTATCAAGAGACCCAGTACTTC. It encodes CATSTWGGDYQETQYF.

This clonotype has just a few counts. The CDR3 loop reads CASSPPTSGTPETQYF. The CDR3 DNA reads TGTGCCAGCAGCCCCCCCACTAGCGGGACACCAGAGACCCAGTACTTC. The chain combines TRBV13 with TRBJ2-5, with 10 bases matching TRBD2. CDR1 is PRHDT, CDR2 FYEKMQ, per germline (reference sequence). With 5 bases clipped from V and 4 bases from J, the junction kept 10 bases outside the gene matches. The CDR3 has 16 amino acids.

The chain is built from TRBV20-1 and TRBJ2-1; 14 bases are shared with TRBD2. V dropped 3 bases and J dropped 10; count of bases not matched to a gene: 11. CDR3 length: 16 residues. Germline CDR1 and CDR2: DFQATT and SNEGSKA (reference sequence). The CDR3 sequence: CSARELGLAGVREQFF. CDR3 nucleotide sequence: TGCAGTGCTAGGGAACTGGGACTAGCGGGAGTTAGGGAGCAGTTCTTC.

About this clonotype: A much bigger clone sits one base away, suggesting this may be a read error. The chain has TRBV9 and TRBJ2-2; 9 nucleotides agree with TRBD1. CDR1 SGDLS and CDR2 YYNGEE come from the germline V gene. The junction had 3 bases not matched to a gene; V was cut back by 3 bases and J by 3 bases. CDR3 size: 15 residues. The CDR3 bases are TGTGCCAGCAGCGACCGGGACAGGGACACCGGGGAGCTGTTTTTT. Its translation is CASSDRDRDTGELFF.

A remark on this clonotype: A much larger clone sits a single nucleotide away, making a read error possible. The chain uses TRBV11-2 and TRBJ2-5; D gene unclear. With 6 bases removed from V and 4 bases from J, the gap between germline ends came to 18 bases. The germline V gene has CDR1 SGHAT and CDR2 FQNNGV. The CDR3 has 15 residues. The CDR3 DNA reads TGTGCCAGCAGTCTTGCGCAGCGATTCCGAGAGACCCAGTACTTC. Its protein is CASSLAQRFRETQYF.

This clonotype was counted ten times or more. The V gene is TRBV28, the J gene TRBJ1-4; D is possibly TRBD1 (6 bases). V lost 6 bases to trimming and J lost 10 bases, with 18 bases between them. Germline lookup yields CDR1 MDHEN and CDR2 SYDVKM. The CDR3 covers 14 residues. The CDR3 loop is CASRTPRGWGKLFF. DNA of the CDR3: TGTGCCAGCAGAACCCCAAGGGGGTGGGGAAAACTGTTTTTT.

This clonotype came up many times. This chain uses TRBV2 with TRBJ2-7; possible D gene TRBD2, 5 bases. Trimming shortened V by 5 bases and J by 0 bases, and 14 bases separated the two germline ends. CDR3 length: 15 amino acids. Germline V gives CDR1 SNHLY, CDR2 FYNNEI. The CDR3 region is CASSSFRGSSYEQYF. CDR3 DNA sequence: TGTGCCAGCAGTTCATTCCGGGGAAGCTCCTACGAGCAGTACTTC.

The chain links TRBV20-1 to TRBJ1-5; maybe TRBD1 (5 bases). The CDR3 covers 14 residues. The V gene's germline CDR1 is DFQATT and CDR2 SNEGSKA (reference sequence). Trimming cost V 4 bases and J 0 bases, with 10 bases left between them. The CDR3 DNA reads as TGCAGTGCTACCGCTGACAGTAGCAATCAGCCCCAGCATTTT. As protein: CSATADSSNQPQHF.

CDR3 sequence: CASSGRDSARVGPQHF. CDR3 bases: TGTGCCAGTAGTGGCCGGGACTCCGCTCGTGTTGGGCCCCAGCATTTT. The chain combines TRBV19 with TRBJ1-5; tentative D call: TRBD1 (5 bases). CDR3 length equals 16 residues. The V end lost 5 bases, the J end lost 9 bases, and 23 bases lay between the germline ends. CDR1 and CDR2 (germline): LNHDA, SQIVND (reference sequence). The whole variable domain, remainder taken from reference TRBV19 and TRBJ1-5, is DGGITQSPKYLFRKEGQNVTLSCEQNLNHDAMYWYRQDPGQGLRLIYYSQIVNDFQKGDIAEGYSVSREKKESFPLTVTSAQKNPTAFYLCASSGRDSARVGPQHFGDGTRLSIL.

The chain is built from TRBV30 and TRBJ2-4, with D tentatively TRBD1 or TRBD2 (6 bases each). This CDR3 contains 13 residues. The germline CDR1 and CDR2 sequences are GTSNPN and SVGIG (reference sequence). V shed 4 bases and J shed 7 bases, with 14 bases lying between them. For the CDR3, the DNA is TGTGCCTGGACGGGGGCCGGTGGGAACATTCAGTACTTC. It is translated as CAWTGAGGNIQYF.

This clonotype has more than one count but fewer than ten. The chain joins TRBV7-2 to TRBJ1-4; D might be TRBD1 (5 bases). Germline loops: CDR1 SGHTA, CDR2 FQGNSA. CDR3 length: 13 residues. V shed 4 bases and J shed 15 bases, with 18 bases lying between them. CDR3 sequence: CASSSRDGGVMFF. The CDR3 nucleotides are TGTGCCAGCAGCTCACGAGACGGGGGGGTTATGTTTTTT.

A word on this clonotype: A clone one base away is much larger, so this may be a read error. This is likely a read error, given that the CDR3 carries no conserved phenylalanine or tryptophan at its end. V is TRBV10-3 and J is TRBJ2-7; D unresolved. The CDR3 is 15 amino acids. From germline, CDR1 is ENHRY and CDR2 SYGVKD. Trimming left V 4 bases short and J 1 base short, with 14 bases between. The CDR3 protein is CAISGKAEPSYEQYL. Here the CDR3 DNA reads TGTGCCATCAGTGGTAAAGCAGAGCCATCCTACGAGCAGTACCTC.

This clonotype showed up many times. The rearrangement uses TRBV7-3 and TRBJ2-2; tentative D call: TRBD2 (5 bases). Germline V gene data show CDR1 as SGHTA and CDR2 as FQGTGA. V lost 5 bases to trimming and J lost 1 base, with 8 bases between them. The CDR3 has 14 amino acids. CDR3 in DNA: TGTGCCAGCAGCCCAAGCGGGAACACCGGGGAGCTGTTTTTT. This gives the protein CASSPSGNTGELFF.

This clonotype appeared many times. The J gene is TRBJ2-2, the V gene TRBV6-1; no definite D call. V lost 6 bases and J 6 bases, leaving 14 bases between the germline ends. From germline, CDR1 is MNHNS and CDR2 SASEGT. The CDR3 is 14 amino acids. The CDR3 sequence: CASSPRRTSGELFF. In DNA, the CDR3 is TGTGCCAGCAGCCCACGTCGCACCTCCGGGGAGCTGTTTTTT.

The gene calls are TRBV20-1 and TRBJ2-3; unclear D gene. With 0 bases removed from V and 0 bases from J, the gap between germline ends came to 10 bases. The CDR3 has 15 amino acids. The germline V gene encodes CDR1 DFQATT and CDR2 SNEGSKA (reference sequence). The chain's CDR3 is CSAREAVSSTDTQYF. The CDR3 DNA sequence: TGCAGTGCTAGAGAGGCAGTCTCTAGCACAGATACGCAGTATTTT.

This chain joins TRBV19 and TRBJ2-1; 9 nucleotides agree with TRBD2. The junction had 10 bases not matched to a gene; V was cut back by 4 bases and J by 6 bases. In germline, CDR1 is LNHDA, CDR2 SQIVND (reference sequence). This CDR3 is 16 amino acids long. CDR3 residues: CASSTLRAGGRNEQFF. The CDR3 DNA sequence: TGTGCCAGTAGTACCCTCCGAGCGGGAGGACGCAATGAGCAGTTCTTC.

This sequence joins TRBV5-1 and TRBJ1-2; D gene ambiguous. V gave up 2 bases and J gave up 10 bases, with 15 bases separating them. The germline gives CDR1 SGHRS, CDR2 YFSETQ. This CDR3 has 13 residues. CDR3 DNA: TGCGCCAGCAGCTTATCCGACCTATCCGACTACACCTTC. It specifies CASSLSDLSDYTF.

The V and J genes are TRBV7-9 and TRBJ1-1; no clear D. The V gene's germline CDR1 is SEHNR and CDR2 FQNEAQ (reference sequence). V was trimmed by 5 bases and J by 3 bases, leaving 10 bases between them. The CDR3 loop spans 13 amino acids. CDR3 region: CASSLDQYTEAFF. The CDR3 nucleotides are TGTGCCAGCAGCCTAGATCAGTACACTGAAGCTTTCTTT.

In its sample, this clonotype was seen a few times. The rearrangement uses TRBV7-8 and TRBJ1-4; maybe TRBD1 (6 bases). The CDR3 length is 15 residues. CDR1 is SGHVS, CDR2 FQNEAQ, per germline. With 3 bases removed from V and 5 bases from J, the gap between germline ends came to 13 bases. The CDR3 here is CASSLYGGLNEKLFF. The CDR3 DNA reads TGTGCCAGCAGCTTGTATGGGGGGCTAAATGAAAAACTGTTTTTT.

This clonotype appeared a few times. The chain has TRBV7-2 and TRBJ1-1; 8 bases fit TRBD1. Looked up from germline, CDR1 is SGHTA and CDR2 is FQGNSA. V lost 3 bases to trimming and J lost 5 bases; unmatched junction nucleotides: 8. This CDR3 has 15 amino acids. The CDR3 reads CASSFARQGKTEAFF. The CDR3 nucleotides are TGTGCCAGCAGCTTTGCCCGACAGGGGAAAACTGAAGCTTTCTTT.

The V call is TRBV12-3 or TRBV12-4, the J call TRBJ2-1; tentatively, D is TRBD1 (6 bases). Trimming left V 10 bases short and J 5 bases short, with 21 bases between. The CDR3 sequence is 15 residues long. In nucleotides, the CDR3 is TGTGCCATCTCACCAGGGTCAGGGGTTGACAATGAGCAGTTCTTC. As protein: CAISPGSGVDNEQFF.